This TCR beta chain was sequenced during a study of CD4 T cells in relation to SARS-CoV-2 and coronaviruses. CEF-cultured naive and memory CD4+ T cell DNA got survey-level sequencing. Sequencing was performed with immunoSEQ multiplex PCR; in TCRdb, only in-frame clones are kept and a portion is missing. In the table there are about 37,000 clones, about four fifths of which are singletons. With 1 base removed from V and 0 bases from J, the gap between germline ends came to 7 bases. CDR1 is GTSNPN and CDR2 is SVGIG in the germline V gene (reference sequence). The CDR3 is made up of 14 amino acids. As concerns this clone: Its specificity is not known.

Naive or memory CD4+ cells were cultured 1:1 with T cell-depleted PBMCs plus CEF. The chain links TRBV30 to TRBJ2-1; no clear D. The clonotype originates from an adult with COVID-19. Sequencing input: naive CD4+ T cells from PBMCs, cultured in vitro. This sample's subset: naive CD4+ T cells isolated by negative enrichment. The CDR3 DNA follows: TGTGCCTGGAGTGCAGGTAGCTCCTACAATGAGCAGTTCTTC. This codes for CAWSAGSSYNEQFF.